The sequence of this T cell receptor beta chain was determined in a study of T cells in localized non-small cell lung cancer. Looked up from germline, CDR1 is SGDLS and CDR2 is YYNGEE. The CDR3 sequence is 16 residues long. Trimming removed 3 bases from V and 0 bases from J; junction bases left unmatched: 8. Libraries were prepared by immunoSEQ multiplex PCR; TCRdb keeps only in-frame clonotypes and omits some of them. Of approximately 1,200 clones listed, about 20% were seen once; the top ten hold roughly a third. By sample share, this clone is large (0.1 to 1%). Sequences were derived from normal lung tissue next to the tumor, sampled before any cancer treatment. The clonotype was recovered from a man aged 35 to 70 with stage I lung adenocarcinoma. This rearrangement joins TRBV9 to TRBJ1-1, with 7 bases identical to TRBD1. CDR3 amino acids: CASSADRVRLNTEAFF. DNA for the CDR3: TGTGCCAGCAGCGCCGACAGGGTTCGTTTGAACACTGAAGCTTTCTTT.